These 9 T cell receptor beta chains came from one sample sequenced in a study of cytomegalovirus exposure and HLA in healthy donors. Amplification used 60 Vbeta primers and 13 Jbeta primers. Method: immunoSEQ multiplex PCR; TCRdb's copy keeps in-frame clones and lacks some. The sample carries about 110,000 clones, roughly 70% recorded once. Sequenced material: PBMCs. All receptors come from a woman aged 40 to 50 in good health and CMV-seropositive.

CDR3 in DNA: TGTGCCAGCAGCCAGAGGGTTCTCTACAATGAGCAGTTCTTC. Protein sequence: CASSQRVLYNEQFF. The chain carries TRBV5-6 and TRBJ2-1, with TRBD2 as a possible D gene (5 bases). CDR1 and CDR2 (germline): SGHDT, YYEEEE. CDR3 length equals 14 residues. V was clipped by 4 bases and J by 3 bases, with 11 bases between them.

V usage is TRBV6-6 and J usage is TRBJ2-5, with a weak D call TRBD2 (6 bases). CDR3 length equals 14 residues. Trimming pared 2 bases from V and 2 bases from J, leaving 9 bases between. The germline CDR1 and CDR2 sequences are MNHNY and SVGAGI (reference sequence). The CDR3: CASSYGTSQETQYF. DNA for the CDR3: TGTGCCAGCAGTTACGGGACTTCTCAAGAGACCCAGTACTTC.

This rearrangement joins TRBV19 to TRBJ2-7, with 7 bases lining up with TRBD1. The CDR3 runs to 14 residues. Unmatched junction bases numbered 5, after V lost 4 bases and J lost 2 bases. CDR1 and CDR2 (germline): LNHDA, SQIVND (reference sequence). CDR3 nucleotide sequence: TGTGCCAGTAGTACCTGGGACAGACCCTACGAGCAGTACTTC. This gives the protein CASSTWDRPYEQYF.

This chain joins TRBV18 and TRBJ1-1; no reliable D call. V lost 1 base to trimming and J lost 7 bases, with 7 bases between them. Germline values: CDR1 KGHSH, CDR2 LQKENI. This CDR3 has 12 amino acids. The CDR3 sequence is CASSPLEVEAFF. CDR3 nucleotide sequence: TGTGCCAGCTCACCACTGGAGGTTGAAGCTTTCTTT.

The J gene is TRBJ2-1, the V gene TRBV5-1; D may be TRBD2 (5 bases). V lost 3 bases and J 6 bases, leaving 16 bases between the germline ends. This CDR3 contains 15 residues. Germline V gives CDR1 SGHRS, CDR2 YFSETQ. In nucleotides, the CDR3 is TGCGCCAGCAGCTCCGGACGATCCGGGGTCAATGAGCAGTTCTTC. As protein: CASSSGRSGVNEQFF.

This clone turned up a few times. The chain uses TRBV6-1 and TRBJ1-1; TRBD1 aligns across 8 bases. Trimming at V came to 8 bases and at J to 5 bases, leaving 4 bases not matched to a gene. CDR1 MNHNS and CDR2 SASEGT come from the germline V gene. The CDR3 loop spans 12 amino acids. The CDR3 loop is CASRTGGTEAFF. CDR3 nucleotides: TGTGCCAGCCGTACAGGGGGAACTGAAGCTTTCTTT.

This clone was recorded once. The chain recombines TRBV2 with TRBJ1-5, with TRBD1 as a possible D gene (5 bases). The CDR3 spans 15 residues. Germline-derived CDR1 and CDR2 are SNHLY and FYNNEI. V lost 1 base to trimming and J lost 3 bases, with 10 bases between them. CDR3 sequence: CASSEEQVDNQPQHF. The CDR3 DNA reads TGTGCCAGCAGTGAAGAACAGGTTGACAATCAGCCCCAGCATTTT.

The CDR3 protein is CASSLPEDRGGVGTEAFF. CDR3 in DNA: TGTGCCAGCAGCTTACCGGAGGATCGTGGAGGGGTCGGCACTGAAGCTTTCTTT. This rearrangement joins TRBV7-9 to TRBJ1-1; D may be TRBD1 (5 bases). CDR1 is SEHNR, CDR2 FQNEAQ, per germline (reference sequence). Between the trimmed V and J ends, which lost 2 bases and 4 bases, there was a span of 23 bases. This CDR3 has 18 amino acids.

The CDR3 here is CSAREGSEQYF. Written as DNA, the CDR3 is TGCAGTGCTAGAGAAGGGAGCGAGCAGTACTTC. The chain recombines TRBV20-1 with TRBJ2-7; TRBD2 might be the D (5 bases). V was clipped by 0 bases and J by 6 bases, with 6 bases between them. CDR1 is DFQATT and CDR2 is SNEGSKA in the germline V gene (reference sequence). CDR3 length equals 11 residues.